This T cell receptor (beta chain) emerged from a study of blood T cells in healthy people across ages. Study outcomes and limitations: Aged donors had fewer naive CD4+ cells and lower diversity than long-lived donors. Reliance upon unsorted PBMCs precluded definitive naive versus antigen-experienced comparison.

The CDR3 spans 13 residues. V lost 9 bases to trimming and J lost 2 bases, with 11 bases between them. Germline assignment: CDR1 ENHRY and CDR2 SYGVKD. Primed by a sample-barcoded 5' primer and a J-beta primer mix, a second PCR proceeded for about 6 to 11 cycles. Via MiXCR, TCRdb re-called the 5' RACE reads, giving one row per CDR3 protein. The sample contains hundreds of thousands of distinct CDR3 sequences, roughly 25% of which appear only once. This clonotype has more than one count but fewer than ten. What it binds is unknown. This same sample was also taken into another study, of T cells of mothers and their children. According to that study: Every mother produced more than 8 million TCR beta CDR3 reads, whereas every child provided some 3 million.

The sequence came from a boy younger than 18 in good health. Material for sequencing was blood. V and J are TRBV10-3 and TRBJ1-5; D may be TRBD1 (5 bases). The CDR3: CAIGGGGNQPQHF. DNA for the CDR3: TGTGCCATTGGGGGAGGGGGCAATCAGCCCCAGCATTTT.